The source of this T cell receptor beta chain is a study of T cell repertoires in cytomegalovirus infection. Study summary: TCR beta signatures that were public indicated CMV infection and matching HLA type.

With respect to this clonotype: Its antigen remains unidentified. A much more abundant neighbour one base away suggests this may be a read error.

Study-level findings and limits: The study identified carriers of CMV plus the relevant HLA from cumulative public TCR beta family frequency.

Using its own MiXCR run on the reads, TCRdb lists one record per CDR3 protein. Among approximately 270,000 distinct CDR3 sequences listed, about 20% were seen once. The CDR3 has 17 amino acids. J gave up 4 bases and V 1 base, and 14 bases lay outside the gene matches. Germline assignment: CDR1 DFQATT and CDR2 SNEGSKA (reference sequence). This sequence joins TRBV20-1 and TRBJ2-3; 7 bases agree with TRBD2. The receptor was isolated from a human donor in good health (CMV status not recorded). Some clones in this sample may be carry-over from other donors' samples. Specimen: cultured PBMCs, collected from culture after CMV antigen stimulation. CDR3 DNA sequence: TGCAGTGCTAGAGGGGGGGGACTGTCCCCTAGCTCAGATACGCAGTATTTT. As protein: CSARGGGLSPSSDTQYF.